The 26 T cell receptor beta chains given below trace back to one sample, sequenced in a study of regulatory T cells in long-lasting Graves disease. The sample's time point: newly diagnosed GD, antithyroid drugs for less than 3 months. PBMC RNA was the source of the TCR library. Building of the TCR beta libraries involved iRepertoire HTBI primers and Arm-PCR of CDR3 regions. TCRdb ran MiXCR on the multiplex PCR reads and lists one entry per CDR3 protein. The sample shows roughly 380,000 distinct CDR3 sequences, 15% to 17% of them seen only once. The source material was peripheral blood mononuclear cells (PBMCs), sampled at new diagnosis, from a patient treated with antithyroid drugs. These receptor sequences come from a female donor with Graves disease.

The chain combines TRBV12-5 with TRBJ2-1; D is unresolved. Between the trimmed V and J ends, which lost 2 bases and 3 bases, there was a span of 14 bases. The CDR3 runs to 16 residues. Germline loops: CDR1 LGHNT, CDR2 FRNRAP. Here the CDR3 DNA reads TGTGCTAGTGGTTTGTTTCTGTGGGGTTTCTACAATGAGCAGTTCTTC. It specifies CASGLFLWGFYNEQFF.

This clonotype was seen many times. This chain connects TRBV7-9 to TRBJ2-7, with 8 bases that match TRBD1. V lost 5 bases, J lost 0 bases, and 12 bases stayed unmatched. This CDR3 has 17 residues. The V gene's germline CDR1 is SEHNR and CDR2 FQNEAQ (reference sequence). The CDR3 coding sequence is TGTGCCAGCAGCCCCCGGTTGGGGGACAGGAGCTCCTACGAGCAGTACTTC. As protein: CASSPRLGDRSSYEQYF.

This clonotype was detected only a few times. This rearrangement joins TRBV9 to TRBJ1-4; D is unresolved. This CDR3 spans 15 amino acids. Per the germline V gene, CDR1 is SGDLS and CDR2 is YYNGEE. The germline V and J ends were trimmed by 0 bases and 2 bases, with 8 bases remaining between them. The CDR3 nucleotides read TGTGCCAGCAGCGTAGCTCCGGCGACTAATGAAAAACTGTTTTTT. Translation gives CASSVAPATNEKLFF.

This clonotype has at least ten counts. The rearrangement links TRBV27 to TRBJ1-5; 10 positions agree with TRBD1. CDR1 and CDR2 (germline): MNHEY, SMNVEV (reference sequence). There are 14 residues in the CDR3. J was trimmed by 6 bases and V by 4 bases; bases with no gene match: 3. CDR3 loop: CASSSGTGAQPQHF. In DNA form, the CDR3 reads TGTGCCAGCAGTTCCGGGACAGGGGCTCAGCCCCAGCATTTT.

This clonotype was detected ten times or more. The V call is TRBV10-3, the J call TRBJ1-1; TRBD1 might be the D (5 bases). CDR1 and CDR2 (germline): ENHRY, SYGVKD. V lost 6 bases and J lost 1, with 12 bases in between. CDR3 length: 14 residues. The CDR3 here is CAIRPGGPNTEAFF. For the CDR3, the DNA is TGTGCCATCAGACCGGGGGGTCCGAACACTGAAGCTTTCTTT.

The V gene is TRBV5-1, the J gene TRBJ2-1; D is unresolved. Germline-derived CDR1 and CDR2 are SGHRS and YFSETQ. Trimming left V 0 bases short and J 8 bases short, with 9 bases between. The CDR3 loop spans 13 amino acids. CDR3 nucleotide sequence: TGCGCCAGCAGCTTGGCCGGATCGGATGAGCAGTTCTTC. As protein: CASSLAGSDEQFF.

The CDR3 here is CSARIRTSGYANTGELFF. CDR3 coding DNA: TGCAGTGCTAGAATTCGGACTAGCGGGTACGCGAACACCGGGGAGCTGTTTTTT. V usage is TRBV20-1 and J usage is TRBJ2-2, with 11 positions matching TRBD2. V was clipped by 2 bases and J by 0 bases; unmatched bases: 8. This CDR3 comprises 18 residues. CDR1 is DFQATT, CDR2 SNEGSKA, per germline (reference sequence).

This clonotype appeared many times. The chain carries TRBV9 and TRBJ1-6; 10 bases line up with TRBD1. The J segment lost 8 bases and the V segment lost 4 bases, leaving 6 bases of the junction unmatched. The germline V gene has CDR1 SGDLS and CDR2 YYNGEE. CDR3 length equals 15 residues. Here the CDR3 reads CASSPTGTGDSPLHF. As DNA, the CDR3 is TGTGCCAGCAGCCCAACCGGGACAGGGGATTCACCCCTCCACTTT.

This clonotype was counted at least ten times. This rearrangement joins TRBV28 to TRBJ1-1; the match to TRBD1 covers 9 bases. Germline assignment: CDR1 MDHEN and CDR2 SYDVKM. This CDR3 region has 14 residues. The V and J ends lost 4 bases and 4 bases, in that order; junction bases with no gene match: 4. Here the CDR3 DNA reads TGTGCCAGCAGTTGGGGACAGGGAGGCACTGAAGCTTTCTTT. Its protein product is CASSWGQGGTEAFF.

DNA of the CDR3: TGTGCCAGCAGCTTAAGTCAGGGGCGGGAGACCCAGTACTTC. Amino acid sequence: CASSLSQGRETQYF. V usage is TRBV7-2 and J usage is TRBJ2-1; perhaps TRBD1 as D (6 bases). TRBJ2-5 matches the DNA end more closely, so the J call is doubtful. This CDR3 is 14 amino acids long. The germline CDR1 and CDR2 sequences are SGHTA and FQGNSA.

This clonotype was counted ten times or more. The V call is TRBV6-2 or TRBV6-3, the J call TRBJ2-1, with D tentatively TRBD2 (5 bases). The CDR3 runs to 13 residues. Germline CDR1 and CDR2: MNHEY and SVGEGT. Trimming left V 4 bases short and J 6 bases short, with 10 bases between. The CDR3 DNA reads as TGTGCCAGCAGTTTGCTACGGGGCAATGAGCAGTTCTTC. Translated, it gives CASSLLRGNEQFF.

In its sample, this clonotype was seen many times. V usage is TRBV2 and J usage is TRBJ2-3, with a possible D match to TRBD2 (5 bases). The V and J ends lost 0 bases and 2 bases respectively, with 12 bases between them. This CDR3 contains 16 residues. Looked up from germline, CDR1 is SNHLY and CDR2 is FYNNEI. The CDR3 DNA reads TGTGCCAGCAGTGAAGCGCAGTCGGAGGACACAGATACGCAGTATTTT. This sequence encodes CASSEAQSEDTDTQYF. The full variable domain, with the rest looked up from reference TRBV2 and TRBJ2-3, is EPEVTQTPSHQVTQMGQEVILRCVPISNHLYFYWYRQILGQKVEFLVSFYNNEISEKSEIFDDQFSVERPDGSNFTLKIRSTKLEDSAMYFCASSEAQSEDTDTQYFGPGTRLTVL.

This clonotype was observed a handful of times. This CDR3 reads CASRPNDSVNSPLHF. The DNA of the CDR3 is TGTGCCAGCAGGCCTAATGACAGTGTGAATTCACCCCTCCACTTT. The rearrangement joins TRBV12-3 or TRBV12-4 to TRBJ1-6; D might be TRBD1 (5 bases). The CDR3 contains 15 residues. With 6 bases removed from V and 7 bases from J, the gap between germline ends came to 16 bases.

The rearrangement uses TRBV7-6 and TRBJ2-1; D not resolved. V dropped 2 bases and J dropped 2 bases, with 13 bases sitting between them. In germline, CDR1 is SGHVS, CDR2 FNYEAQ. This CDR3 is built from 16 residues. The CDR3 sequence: CASSLSAVPTYNEQFF. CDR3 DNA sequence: TGTGCCAGCAGCTTATCGGCAGTTCCGACCTACAATGAGCAGTTCTTC.

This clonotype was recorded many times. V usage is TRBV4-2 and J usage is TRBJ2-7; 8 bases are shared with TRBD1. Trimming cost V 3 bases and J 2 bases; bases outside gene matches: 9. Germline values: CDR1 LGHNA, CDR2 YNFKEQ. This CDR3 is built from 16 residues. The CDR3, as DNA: TGTGCCAGCAGCCAGACAGCCCGCAGGGGGCCCTACGAGCAGTACTTC. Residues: CASSQTARRGPYEQYF.

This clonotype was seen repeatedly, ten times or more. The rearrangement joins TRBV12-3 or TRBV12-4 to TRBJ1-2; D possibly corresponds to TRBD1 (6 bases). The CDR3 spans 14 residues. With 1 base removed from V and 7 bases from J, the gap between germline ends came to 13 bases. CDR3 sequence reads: CASSLEARGLGYTF. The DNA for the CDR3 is TGTGCCAGCAGTTTAGAGGCCAGGGGTCTTGGCTACACCTTC.

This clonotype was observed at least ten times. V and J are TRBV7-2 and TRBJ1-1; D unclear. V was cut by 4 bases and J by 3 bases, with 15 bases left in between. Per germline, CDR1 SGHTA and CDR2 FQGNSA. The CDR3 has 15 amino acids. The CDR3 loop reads CASSSILRMDTEAFF. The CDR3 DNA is TGTGCCAGCAGCTCCATCTTGAGAATGGACACTGAAGCTTTCTTT.

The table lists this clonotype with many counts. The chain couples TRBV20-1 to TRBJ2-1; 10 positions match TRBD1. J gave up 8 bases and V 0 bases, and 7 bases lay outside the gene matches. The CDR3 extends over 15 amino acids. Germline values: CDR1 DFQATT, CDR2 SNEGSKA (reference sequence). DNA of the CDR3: TGCAGTGCTAGAGATCGGGAGACAGGGGGCCATGAGCAGTTCTTC. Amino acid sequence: CSARDRETGGHEQFF.

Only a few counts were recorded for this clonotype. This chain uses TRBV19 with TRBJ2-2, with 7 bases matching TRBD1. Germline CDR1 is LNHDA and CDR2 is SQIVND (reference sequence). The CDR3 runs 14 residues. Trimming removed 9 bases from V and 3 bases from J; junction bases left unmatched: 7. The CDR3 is CASRDRVYTGELFF. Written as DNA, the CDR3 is TGTGCCAGCAGAGACAGGGTCTACACCGGGGAGCTGTTTTTT.

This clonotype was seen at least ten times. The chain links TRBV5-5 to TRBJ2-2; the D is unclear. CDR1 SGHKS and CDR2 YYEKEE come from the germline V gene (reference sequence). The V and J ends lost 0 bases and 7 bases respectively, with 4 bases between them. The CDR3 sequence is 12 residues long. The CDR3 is CASSLDFGELFF. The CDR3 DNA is TGTGCCAGCAGCTTGGATTTCGGGGAGCTGTTTTTT.

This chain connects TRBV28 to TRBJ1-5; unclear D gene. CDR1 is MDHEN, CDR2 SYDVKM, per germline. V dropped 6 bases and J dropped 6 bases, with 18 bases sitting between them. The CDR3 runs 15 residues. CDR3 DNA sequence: TGTGCCAGCAGGGATTCAGTTCATTCTGGTCAGCCCCAGCATTTT. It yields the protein CASRDSVHSGQPQHF.

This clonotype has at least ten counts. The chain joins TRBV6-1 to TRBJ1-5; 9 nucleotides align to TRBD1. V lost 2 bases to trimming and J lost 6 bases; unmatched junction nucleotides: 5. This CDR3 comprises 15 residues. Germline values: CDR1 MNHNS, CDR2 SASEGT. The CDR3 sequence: CASSEYGTGSQPQHF. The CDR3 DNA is TGTGCCAGCAGTGAATATGGGACAGGGAGTCAGCCCCAGCATTTT.

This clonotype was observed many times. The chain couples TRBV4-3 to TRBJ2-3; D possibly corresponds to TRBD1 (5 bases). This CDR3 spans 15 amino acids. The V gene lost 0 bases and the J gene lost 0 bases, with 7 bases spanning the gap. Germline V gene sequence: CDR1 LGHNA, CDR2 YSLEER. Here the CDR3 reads CASSQDDSSTDTQYF. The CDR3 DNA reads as TGCGCCAGCAGCCAAGATGACAGCAGCACAGATACGCAGTATTTT.

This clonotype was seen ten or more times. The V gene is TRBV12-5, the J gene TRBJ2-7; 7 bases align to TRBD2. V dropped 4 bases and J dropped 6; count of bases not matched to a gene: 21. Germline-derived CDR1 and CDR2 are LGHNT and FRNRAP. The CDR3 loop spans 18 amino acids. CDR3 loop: CASGWRAGTATPGGEQYF. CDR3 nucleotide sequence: TGTGCTAGTGGTTGGAGAGCCGGGACTGCCACCCCGGGGGGCGAGCAGTACTTC. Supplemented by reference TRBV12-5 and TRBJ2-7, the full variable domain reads DARVTQTPRHKVTEMGQEVTMRCQPILGHNTVFWYRQTMMQGLELLAYFRNRAPLDDSGMPKDRFSAEMPDATLATLKIQPSEPRDSAVYFCASGWRAGTATPGGEQYFGPGTRLTVT.

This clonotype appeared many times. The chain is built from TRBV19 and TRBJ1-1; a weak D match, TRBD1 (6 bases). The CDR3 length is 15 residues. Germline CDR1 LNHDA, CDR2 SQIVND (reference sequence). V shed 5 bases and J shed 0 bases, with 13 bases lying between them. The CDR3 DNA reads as TGTGCCAGTAGTCCGGGACAAACCATGAACACTGAAGCTTTCTTT. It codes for CASSPGQTMNTEAFF.

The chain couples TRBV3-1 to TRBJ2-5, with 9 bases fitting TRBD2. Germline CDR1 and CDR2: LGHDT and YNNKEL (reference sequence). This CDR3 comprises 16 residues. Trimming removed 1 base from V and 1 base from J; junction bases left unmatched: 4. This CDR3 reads CASSQGGSGSQETQYF. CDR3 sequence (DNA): TGTGCCAGCAGCCAAGGGGGTAGCGGGAGCCAAGAGACCCAGTACTTC.